This T cell receptor (beta chain) was observed in a study of T cell repertoires in cytomegalovirus infection. In the study overall: Recently identified HLA-C-restricted CMV epitopes were among the peptides used. CMV infection plus the matching HLA type was flagged by public TCR beta signatures. Points from the study as a whole: CMV-specific TCR beta clonotypes restricted by HLA-C were the ones dominating the ex vivo response. Carriage of CMV together with the relevant HLA was identifiable through cumulative public TCR beta family frequency.

Details on this clonotype: The target antigen is unknown.

From the reads, TCRdb called clonotypes with MiXCR, one entry per CDR3 protein. The table records around 770,000 distinct CDR3 sequences, about 29% of them present only once. The specimen was cultured CD8+ T cells from PBMCs, collected from culture after CMV antigen stimulation. This sequence originates from a human donor in good health (CMV status not recorded). Some clones in this sample may be carry-over from other donors' samples.

CDR3 DNA: TGTGCCAGCAGCTTAGATCATCTGGCGTACTACCAAGAGACCCAGTACTTC. This sequence encodes CASSLDHLAYYQETQYF. The chain recombines TRBV11-2 with TRBJ2-5; the D is unclear. The V gene's germline CDR1 is SGHAT and CDR2 FQNNGV. The ends were cut back, 0 bases at V and 0 bases at J, with 14 bases in the middle. The CDR3 is 17 residues long.